This TCR beta chain was sequenced for a study of CD8+ T cells in alopecia areata. Across the study: The SALT score measured affected scalp surface percentage in treated patients. The study, taken as a whole, reports: Within the top 100, expanded CD8+ clones significantly decreased with tofacitinib, as did scalp clonality. Any link of baseline CD8+ expansion to response, resting on one nonresponder, remains uncertain.

The treatment: oral pan-JAK inhibitor, 5-10 mg twice daily. In its sample, this clone was seen a few times. Its specificity is not known. V was shortened by 4 bases and J by 2 bases, with 13 bases between the two germline ends. The germline CDR1 and CDR2 sequences are MNHEY and SVGAGI. This CDR3 is built from 15 residues. TCR sequencing used cDNA made by reverse transcription of extracted RNA. Sequencing used immunoSEQ multiplex PCR; TCRdb keeps in-frame clones, though not all of them. This sample has around 150,000 clones, with around 59% found just once. This chain uses TRBV6-5 with TRBJ2-3; D is perhaps TRBD1 (6 bases). This receptor was taken from a human donor with alopecia areata. The source was CD4+ T cells sorted from blood, collected at week 24, from a patient treated with tofacitinib. The CDR3 DNA follows: TGTGCCAGCAGTTCATCCCGGACAGCCACAGATACGCAGTATTTT. Amino acids: CASSSSRTATDTQYF.